The text below deals with one T cell receptor beta chain. V was pared by 7 bases and J by 4 bases, with 10 bases of the junction left unmatched. This CDR3 region has 15 residues. The germline CDR1 and CDR2 sequences are KGHDR and SFDVKD. The multiple sclerosis controls comprised treatment-naive patients whose relapsing-remitting disease was stable or active. The sample comes from a study of CD8 T cells in Susac syndrome. Random hexamers served to reverse transcribe roughly 0.45 to 1 ug RNA. A single record per CDR3 protein comes from TCRdb applying MiXCR to the immunoSEQ multiplex PCR reads. Among some 63,000 distinct CDR3 sequences listed, roughly 94% were seen once.

Sequencing used CD8+ T cells from PBMCs. This TCR came from a human donor with multiple sclerosis. This chain uses TRBV24-1 with TRBJ2-7; TRBD1 agrees at 9 bases. CDR3 coding DNA: TGTGCCACCAGCCCGGGACAGGGACGGATATACGAGCAGTACTTC. As protein: CATSPGQGRIYEQYF.